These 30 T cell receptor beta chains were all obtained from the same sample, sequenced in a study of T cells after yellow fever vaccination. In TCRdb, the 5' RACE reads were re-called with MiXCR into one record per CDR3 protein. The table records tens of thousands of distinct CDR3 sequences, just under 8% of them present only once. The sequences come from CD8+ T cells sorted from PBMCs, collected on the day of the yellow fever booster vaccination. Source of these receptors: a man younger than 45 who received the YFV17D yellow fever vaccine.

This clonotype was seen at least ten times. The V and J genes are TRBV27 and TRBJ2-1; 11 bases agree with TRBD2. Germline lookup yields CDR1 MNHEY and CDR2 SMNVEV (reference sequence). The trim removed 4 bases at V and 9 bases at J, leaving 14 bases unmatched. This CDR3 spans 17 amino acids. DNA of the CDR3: TGTGCCAGCAGTTCCCCGACTAGCGGGATGGGATTGTTTGAGCAGTTCTTC. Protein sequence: CASSSPTSGMGLFEQFF.

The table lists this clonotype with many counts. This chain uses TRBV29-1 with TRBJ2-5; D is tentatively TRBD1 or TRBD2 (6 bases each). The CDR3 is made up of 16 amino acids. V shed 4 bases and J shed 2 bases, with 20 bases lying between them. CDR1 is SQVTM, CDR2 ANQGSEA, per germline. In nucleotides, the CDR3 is TGCAGCGTTGGGGGACTCTCTAAGGGGGGACAAGAGACCCAGTACTTC. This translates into CSVGGLSKGGQETQYF.

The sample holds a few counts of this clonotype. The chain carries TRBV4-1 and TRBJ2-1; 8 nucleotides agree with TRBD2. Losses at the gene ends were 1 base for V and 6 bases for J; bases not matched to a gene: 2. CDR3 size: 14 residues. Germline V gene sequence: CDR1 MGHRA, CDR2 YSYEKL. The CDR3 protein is CASSQVTSGNEQFF. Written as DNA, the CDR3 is TGCGCCAGCAGCCAAGTCACTAGCGGCAATGAGCAGTTCTTC.

CDR3 in DNA: TGTGCCAGTAGTATCGGCGGGAGTGGGTCAGGTGAGCAGTTCTTC. Amino acids: CASSIGGSGSGEQFF. The chain has TRBV19 and TRBJ2-1; 7 bases are shared with TRBD2. V shed 3 bases, J shed 9 bases, and the junction held 11 bases outside the gene matches. The CDR3 has 15 amino acids. Germline lookup yields CDR1 LNHDA and CDR2 SQIVND (reference sequence). The full variable domain, rest sourced from reference TRBV19 and TRBJ2-1, is DGGITQSPKYLFRKEGQNVTLSCEQNLNHDAMYWYRQDPGQGLRLIYYSQIVNDFQKGDIAEGYSVSREKKESFPLTVTSAQKNPTAFYLCASSIGGSGSGEQFFGPGTRLTVL.

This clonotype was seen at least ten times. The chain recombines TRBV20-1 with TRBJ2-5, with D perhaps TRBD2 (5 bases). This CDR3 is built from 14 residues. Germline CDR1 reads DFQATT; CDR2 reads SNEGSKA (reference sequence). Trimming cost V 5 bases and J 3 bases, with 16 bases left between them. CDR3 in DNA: TGCAGTGCTTCTTCAGATGCCGGGGAAGAGACCCAGTACTTC. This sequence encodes CSASSDAGEETQYF.

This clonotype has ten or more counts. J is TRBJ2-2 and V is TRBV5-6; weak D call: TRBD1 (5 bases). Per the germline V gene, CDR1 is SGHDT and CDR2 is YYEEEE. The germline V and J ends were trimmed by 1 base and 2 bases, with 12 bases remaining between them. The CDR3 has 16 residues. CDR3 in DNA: TGTGCCAGCAGCTTGCCAGGACACCTAAACACCGGGGAGCTGTTTTTT. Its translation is CASSLPGHLNTGELFF.

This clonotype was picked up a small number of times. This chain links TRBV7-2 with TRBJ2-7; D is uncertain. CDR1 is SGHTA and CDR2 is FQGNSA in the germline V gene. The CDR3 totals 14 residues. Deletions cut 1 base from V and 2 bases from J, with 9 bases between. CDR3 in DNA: TGTGCCAGCAGCTTAGGCACAGTCACCTACGAGCAGTACTTC. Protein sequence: CASSLGTVTYEQYF.

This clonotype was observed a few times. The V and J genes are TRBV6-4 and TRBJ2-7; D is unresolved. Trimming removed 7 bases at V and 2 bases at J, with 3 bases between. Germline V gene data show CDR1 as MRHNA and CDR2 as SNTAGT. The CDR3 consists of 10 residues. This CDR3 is CASNAYEQYF. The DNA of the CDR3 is TGTGCCAGCAACGCCTACGAGCAGTACTTC.

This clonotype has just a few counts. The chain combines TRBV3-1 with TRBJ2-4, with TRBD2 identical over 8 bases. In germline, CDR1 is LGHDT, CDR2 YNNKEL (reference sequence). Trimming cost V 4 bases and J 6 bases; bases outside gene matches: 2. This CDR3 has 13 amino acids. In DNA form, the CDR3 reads TGTGCCAGCAGCCCGAGCGGGGGAAACATTCAGTACTTC. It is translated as CASSPSGGNIQYF.

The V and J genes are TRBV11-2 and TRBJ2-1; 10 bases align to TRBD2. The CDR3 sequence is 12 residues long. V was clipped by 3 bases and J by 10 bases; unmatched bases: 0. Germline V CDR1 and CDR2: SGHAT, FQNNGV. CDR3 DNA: TGTGCCAGCAGCTTTAGCGGGAGGGAGCAGTTCTTC. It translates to CASSFSGREQFF.

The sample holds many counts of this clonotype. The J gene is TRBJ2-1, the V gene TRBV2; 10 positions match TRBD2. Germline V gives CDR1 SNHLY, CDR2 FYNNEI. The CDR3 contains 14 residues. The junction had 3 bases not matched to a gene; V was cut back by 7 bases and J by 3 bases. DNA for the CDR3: TGTGCCAGCACTGGACTAGCGGACTACAATGAGCAGTTCTTC. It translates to CASTGLADYNEQFF.

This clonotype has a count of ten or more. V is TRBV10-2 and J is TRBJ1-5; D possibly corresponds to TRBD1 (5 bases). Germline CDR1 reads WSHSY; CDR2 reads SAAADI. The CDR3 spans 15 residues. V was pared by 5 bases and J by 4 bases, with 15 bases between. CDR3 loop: CASSPGQGGNQPQHF. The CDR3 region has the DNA TGCGCCAGCAGTCCTGGGCAGGGAGGGAATCAGCCCCAGCATTTT.

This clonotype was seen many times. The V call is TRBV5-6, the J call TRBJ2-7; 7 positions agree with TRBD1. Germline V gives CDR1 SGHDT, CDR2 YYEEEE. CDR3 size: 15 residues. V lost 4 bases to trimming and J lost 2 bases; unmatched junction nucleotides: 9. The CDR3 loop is CASSRSSDRAYEQYF. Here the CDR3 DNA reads TGTGCCAGCAGCCGGAGTAGCGACAGGGCCTACGAGCAGTACTTC.

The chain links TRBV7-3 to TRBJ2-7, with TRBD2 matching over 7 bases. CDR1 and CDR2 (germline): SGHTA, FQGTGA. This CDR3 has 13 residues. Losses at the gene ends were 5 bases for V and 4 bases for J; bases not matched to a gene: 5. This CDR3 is CASSPSGGYEQYF. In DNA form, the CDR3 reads TGTGCCAGCAGCCCCTCCGGGGGGTACGAGCAGTACTTC.

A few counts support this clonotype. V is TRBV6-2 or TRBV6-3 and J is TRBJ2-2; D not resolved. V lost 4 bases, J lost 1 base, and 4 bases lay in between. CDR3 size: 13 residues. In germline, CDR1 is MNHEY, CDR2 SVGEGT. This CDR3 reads CASSSMNTGELFF. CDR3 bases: TGTGCCAGCAGTTCTATGAACACCGGGGAGCTGTTTTTT.

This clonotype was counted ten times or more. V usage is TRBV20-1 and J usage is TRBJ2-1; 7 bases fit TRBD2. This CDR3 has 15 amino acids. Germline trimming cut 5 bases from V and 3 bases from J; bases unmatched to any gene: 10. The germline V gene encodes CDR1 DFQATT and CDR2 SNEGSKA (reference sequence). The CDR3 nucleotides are TGCAGTGCTCTCCCACTAGAGCGGGACTACAATGAGCAGTTCTTC. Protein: CSALPLERDYNEQFF.

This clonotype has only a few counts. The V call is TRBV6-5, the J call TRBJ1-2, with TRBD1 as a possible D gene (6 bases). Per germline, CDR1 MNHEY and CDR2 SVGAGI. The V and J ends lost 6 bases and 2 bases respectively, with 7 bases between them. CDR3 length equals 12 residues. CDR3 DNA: TGTGCCAGCAGCACAGGGAACTATGGCTACACCTTC. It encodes CASSTGNYGYTF.

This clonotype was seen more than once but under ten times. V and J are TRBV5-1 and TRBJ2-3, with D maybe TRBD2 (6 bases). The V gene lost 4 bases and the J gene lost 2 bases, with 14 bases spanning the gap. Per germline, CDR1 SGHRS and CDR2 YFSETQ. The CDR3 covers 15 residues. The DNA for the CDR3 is TGCGCCAGCAGCCCCTACGGGGGTGACACAGATACGCAGTATTTT. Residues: CASSPYGGDTDTQYF.

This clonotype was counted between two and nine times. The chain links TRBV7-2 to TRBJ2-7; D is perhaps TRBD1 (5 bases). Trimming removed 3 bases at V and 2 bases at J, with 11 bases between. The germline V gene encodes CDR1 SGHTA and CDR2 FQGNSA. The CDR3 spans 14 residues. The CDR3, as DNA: TGTGCCAGCAGCTTCTTTCAGGGCACCTACGAGCAGTACTTC. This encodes CASSFFQGTYEQYF. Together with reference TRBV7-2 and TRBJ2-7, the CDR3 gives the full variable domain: GAGVSQSPSNKVTEKGKDVELRCDPISGHTALYWYRQSLGQGLEFLIYFQGNSAPDKSGLPSDRFSAERTGGSVSTLTIQRTQQEDSAVYLCASSFFQGTYEQYFGPGTRLTVT.

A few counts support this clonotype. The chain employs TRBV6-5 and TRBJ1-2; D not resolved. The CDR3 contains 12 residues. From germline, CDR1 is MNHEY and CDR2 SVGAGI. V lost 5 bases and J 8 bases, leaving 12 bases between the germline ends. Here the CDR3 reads CASSGEFGGYTF. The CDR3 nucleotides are TGTGCCAGCAGTGGGGAATTCGGAGGCTACACCTTC.

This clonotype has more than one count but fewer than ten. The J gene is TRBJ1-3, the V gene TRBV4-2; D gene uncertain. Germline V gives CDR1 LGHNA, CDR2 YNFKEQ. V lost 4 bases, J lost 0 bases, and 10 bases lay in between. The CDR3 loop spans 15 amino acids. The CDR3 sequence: CASSPSQLSGNTIYF. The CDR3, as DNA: TGTGCCAGCAGCCCCTCCCAGCTCTCTGGAAACACCATATATTTT.

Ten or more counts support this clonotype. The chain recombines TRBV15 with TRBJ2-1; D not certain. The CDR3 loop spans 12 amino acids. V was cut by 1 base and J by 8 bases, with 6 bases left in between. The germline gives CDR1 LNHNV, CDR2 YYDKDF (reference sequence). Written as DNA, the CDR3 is TGTGCCACCAGCAGAGGGGTGGATGAGCAGTTCTTC. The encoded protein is CATSRGVDEQFF.

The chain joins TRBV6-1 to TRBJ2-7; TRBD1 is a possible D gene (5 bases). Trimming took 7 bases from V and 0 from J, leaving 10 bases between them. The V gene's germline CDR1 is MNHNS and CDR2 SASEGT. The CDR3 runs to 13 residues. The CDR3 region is CASTRGNSYEQYF. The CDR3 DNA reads TGTGCCAGCACTAGGGGTAACTCCTACGAGCAGTACTTC.

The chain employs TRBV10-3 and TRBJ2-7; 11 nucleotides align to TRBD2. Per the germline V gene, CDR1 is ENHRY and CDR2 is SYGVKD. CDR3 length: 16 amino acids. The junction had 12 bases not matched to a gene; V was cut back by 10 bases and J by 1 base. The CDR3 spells CATGGPGTSGSYEQYF. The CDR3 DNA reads TGTGCCACTGGCGGACCCGGGACTAGCGGTTCCTACGAGCAGTACTTC.

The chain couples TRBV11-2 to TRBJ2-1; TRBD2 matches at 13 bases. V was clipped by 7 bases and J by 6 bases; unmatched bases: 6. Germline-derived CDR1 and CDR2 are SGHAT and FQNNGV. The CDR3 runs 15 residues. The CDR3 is CASTTGTSGTNEQFF. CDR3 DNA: TGTGCCAGCACAACCGGGACTAGCGGGACCAATGAGCAGTTCTTC.

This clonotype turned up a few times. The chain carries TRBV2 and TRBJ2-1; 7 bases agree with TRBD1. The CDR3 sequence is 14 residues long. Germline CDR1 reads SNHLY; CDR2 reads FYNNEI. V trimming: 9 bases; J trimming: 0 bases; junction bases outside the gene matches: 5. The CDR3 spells CARYRGSSYNEQFF. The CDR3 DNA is TGTGCCAGATACAGGGGAAGCTCCTACAATGAGCAGTTCTTC.

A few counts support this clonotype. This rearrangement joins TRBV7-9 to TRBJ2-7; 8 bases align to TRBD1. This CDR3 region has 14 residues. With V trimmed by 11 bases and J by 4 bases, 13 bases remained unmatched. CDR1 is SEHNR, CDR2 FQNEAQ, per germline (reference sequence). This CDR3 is CAVPRGPIPYEQYF. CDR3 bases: TGTGCCGTACCCAGGGGGCCCATCCCGTACGAGCAGTACTTC.

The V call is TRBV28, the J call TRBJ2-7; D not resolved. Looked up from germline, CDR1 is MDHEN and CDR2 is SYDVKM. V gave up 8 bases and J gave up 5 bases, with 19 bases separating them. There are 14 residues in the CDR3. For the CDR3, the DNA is TGTGCCAGCCGATCCCCTCGAGGCTGGGACGAGCAGTACTTC. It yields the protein CASRSPRGWDEQYF.

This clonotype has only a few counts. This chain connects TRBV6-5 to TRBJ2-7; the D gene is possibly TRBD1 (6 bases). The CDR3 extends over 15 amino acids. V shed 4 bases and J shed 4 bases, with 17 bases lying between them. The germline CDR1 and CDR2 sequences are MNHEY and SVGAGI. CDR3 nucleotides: TGTGCCAGCAGTTCCCCACAGGGTCGGGGATACGAGCAGTACTTC. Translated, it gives CASSSPQGRGYEQYF.

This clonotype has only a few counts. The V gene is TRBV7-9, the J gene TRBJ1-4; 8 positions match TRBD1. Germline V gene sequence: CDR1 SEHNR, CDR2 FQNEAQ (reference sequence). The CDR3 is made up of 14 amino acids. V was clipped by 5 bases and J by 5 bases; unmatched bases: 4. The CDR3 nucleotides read TGTGCCAGCAGCGTGGACAGGGTGAATGAAAAACTGTTTTTT. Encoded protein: CASSVDRVNEKLFF.